Each of the 4 T cell receptor beta chains below was sequenced from the same sample in a study of shared T cell receptors in the human thymus. Assay used: immunoSEQ multiplex PCR; TCRdb lists only in-frame clones, some missing. The sample lists about 380,000 clones, approximately 95% seen once, with 0.015% to 0.02% in the top ten. The specimen was thymocytes. The receptor set was obtained from a human donor.

J is TRBJ2-1 and V is TRBV28, with 13 bases matching TRBD2. The germline V gene encodes CDR1 MDHEN and CDR2 SYDVKM. The length of the CDR3 is 18 residues. V shed 5 bases, J shed 5 bases, and the junction held 12 bases outside the gene matches. CDR3 nucleotide sequence: TGTGCCAGCAGTCTAATATTTTGGACTAGCGGGAGCGACAATGAGCAGTTCTTC. Its translation: CASSLIFWTSGSDNEQFF.

The chain joins TRBV27 to TRBJ1-1; D is undetermined. CDR3 length: 14 residues. The V and J ends lost 2 bases and 0 bases respectively, with 7 bases between them. Germline V CDR1 and CDR2: MNHEY, SMNVEV (reference sequence). CDR3 in DNA: TGTGCCAGCAGTTTAGGACGGATGAACACTGAAGCTTTCTTT. Residues: CASSLGRMNTEAFF.

The CDR3 DNA is TGTGCCAGCAGTTTATCGGGACTAGCGGGAGGAGATACGCAGTATTTT. As protein: CASSLSGLAGGDTQYF. The chain recombines TRBV27 with TRBJ2-3, with 15 bases fitting TRBD2. The trim removed 0 bases at V and 5 bases at J, leaving 0 bases unmatched. Germline lookup yields CDR1 MNHEY and CDR2 SMNVEV (reference sequence). The length of the CDR3 is 16 residues.

V usage is TRBV28 and J usage is TRBJ2-1; 10 bases match TRBD2. CDR1 and CDR2 from the germline V gene are MDHEN and SYDVKM. J was trimmed by 5 bases and V by 5 bases; bases with no gene match: 6. The CDR3 runs to 15 residues. The CDR3 region has the DNA TGTGCCAGCAGTGTCTCTAGCGGGAGAAACAATGAGCAGTTCTTC. This translates into CASSVSSGRNNEQFF.